A selection of T cell receptor beta chains follows, all from one sample in a study of cytomegalovirus exposure and HLA in healthy donors. TCRdb keeps only in-frame clones here, not all; method: immunoSEQ multiplex PCR. The sample records over 150,000 clones, about 75% being singletons. Sample: PBMCs. The receptors come from a male donor in good health and CMV-seropositive. The CDR3 runs from the conserved cysteine through the conserved F or W. D genes are given only for firm matches. Rows give clone size only sometimes, using once, few, many, or a class for an expanded clone.

v_call	j_call	clone_size	d_call	cdr3_aa	cdr3_nt
TRBV4-2	TRBJ1-4	.	.	CASSRQSRVTNEKLFF	TGTGCCAGCAGCCGCCAAAGCAGGGTAACTAATGAAAAACTGTTTTTT
TRBV2	TRBJ1-2	.	.	CASSLGASQGYTF	TGTGCCAGCAGCCTAGGGGCAAGCCAAGGCTACACCTTC
TRBV6-6	TRBJ2-2	.	.	CASSLRVTGELFF	TGTGCCAGCAGTCTCAGGGTTACCGGGGAGCTGTTTTTT
TRBV7-9	TRBJ2-7	.	TRBD1	CSSSAGTGDYEQYF	TGTTCCAGCAGCGCCGGGACAGGGGATTACGAGCAGTACTTC
TRBV25-1	TRBJ1-5	.	.	CASSTTGSDQPQHF	TGTGCCAGCAGTACCACAGGGTCCGATCAGCCCCAGCATTTT
TRBV6-5	TRBJ2-3	.	TRBD2	CASMKRGGTDTQYF	TGTGCCAGCATGAAGCGGGGGGGCACAGATACGCAGTATTTT
TRBV5-1	TRBJ2-2	.	.	CASSLSSVNTGELFF	TGCGCCAGCAGCTTGTCTTCGGTGAACACCGGGGAGCTGTTTTTT
TRBV9	TRBJ2-1	.	.	CASSVGGSRGAYNEQFF	TGTGCCAGCAGCGTAGGGGGCTCCAGGGGGGCCTACAATGAGCAGTTCTTC
TRBV25-1	TRBJ1-1	once	TRBD1	CASSPQGGIIHTEAFF	TGTGCCAGCAGCCCACAGGGGGGGATTATCCACACTGAAGCTTTCTTT
TRBV6-1	TRBJ2-5	few	TRBD2	CASSGLGGDAYQETQYF	TGTGCCAGCAGTGGGTTGGGGGGGGACGCCTACCAAGAGACCCAGTACTTC
TRBV5-1	TRBJ2-6	once	.	CASSLGGPGANVLTF	TGCGCCAGCAGCCTAGGGGGACCTGGGGCCAACGTCCTGACTTTC
TRBV29-1	TRBJ2-3	.	.	CSVGAGGTDTQYF	TGCAGCGTTGGTGCAGGGGGCACAGATACGCAGTATTTT
TRBV9	TRBJ2-5	.	TRBD1	CASSVGGGGQETQYF	TGTGCCAGCAGCGTAGGAGGGGGCGGTCAAGAGACCCAGTACTTC
TRBV2	TRBJ2-1	.	TRBD2	CASRGTSGGEQFF	TGTGCCAGCAGGGGGACTAGCGGGGGGGAGCAGTTCTTC
TRBV18	TRBJ2-1	once	.	CASSPYPREGTGHDEQFF	TGTGCCAGCTCACCTTACCCCAGGGAGGGGACAGGACACGATGAGCAGTTCTTC
TRBV7-2	TRBJ2-5	.	TRBD2	CASSSSGGAGETQYF	TGTGCCAGCAGCTCGAGCGGGGGGGCGGGGGAGACCCAGTACTTC
TRBV5-1	TRBJ2-1	.	TRBD1	CASSLEGWDRGGEQFF	TGCGCCAGCAGCTTGGAAGGGTGGGACAGGGGGGGTGAGCAGTTCTTC
TRBV5-1	TRBJ2-3	few	.	CASTEGGAADTQYF	TGCGCCAGCACAGAGGGGGGGGCGGCAGATACGCAGTATTTT
TRBV28	TRBJ1-5	.	TRBD1	CASSFVDRARQPQHF	TGTGCCAGCAGTTTTGTGGACAGGGCCCGTCAGCCCCAGCATTTT
TRBV4-3	TRBJ2-2	.	.	CASSPYPGDTGELFF	TGCGCCAGCAGCCCCTACCCGGGGGACACCGGGGAGCTGTTTTTT
TRBV11-1	TRBJ2-1	.	TRBD2	CASSLSGGRRNEQFF	TGTGCCAGCAGCCTTAGCGGGGGGCGGAGAAATGAGCAGTTCTTC
TRBV27	TRBJ2-4	.	.	CASSIPSKNIQYF	TGTGCCAGCAGTATCCCATCCAAAAACATTCAGTACTTC